This T cell receptor beta chain comes out of a study of cytomegalovirus exposure and HLA in healthy donors. With respect to this clone: Its specificity is not known.

PCR was performed using 60 Vbeta and 13 Jbeta primers. Clones were read by immunoSEQ multiplex PCR, and TCRdb kept only the in-frame ones, dropping some. The table includes approximately 210,000 clones, over 70% detected once. Every donor was a healthy person donating bone marrow. The CDR3 loop spans 15 amino acids. Germline CDR1 is LNHNV and CDR2 is YYDKDF (reference sequence). With 9 bases clipped from V and 4 bases from J, the junction kept 12 bases outside the gene matches. Whole-study findings and limits: Reportedly, diagnosis of cytomegalovirus status by the classifier showed high specificity and sensitivity.

The material sequenced was PBMCs. The chain recombines TRBV15 with TRBJ1-2, with 9 bases that match TRBD1. The source is a young man in good health and CMV-seronegative. CDR3 bases: TGTGCCACAGGGACAGGGAGGCCAGGTGCCTATGGCTACACCTTC. As protein: CATGTGRPGAYGYTF.